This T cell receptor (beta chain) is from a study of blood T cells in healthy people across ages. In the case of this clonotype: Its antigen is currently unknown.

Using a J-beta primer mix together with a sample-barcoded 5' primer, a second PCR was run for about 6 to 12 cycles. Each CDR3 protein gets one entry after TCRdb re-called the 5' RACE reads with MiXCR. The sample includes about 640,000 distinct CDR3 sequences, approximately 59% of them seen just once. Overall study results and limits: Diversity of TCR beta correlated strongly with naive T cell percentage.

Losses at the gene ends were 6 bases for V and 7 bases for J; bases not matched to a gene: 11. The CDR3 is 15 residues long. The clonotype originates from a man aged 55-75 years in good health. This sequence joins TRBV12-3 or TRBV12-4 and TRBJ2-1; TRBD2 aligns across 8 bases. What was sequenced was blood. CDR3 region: CASSFFGGAGNEQFF. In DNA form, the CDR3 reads TGTGCCAGCAGCTTCTTCGGGGGGGCCGGAAATGAGCAGTTCTTC.